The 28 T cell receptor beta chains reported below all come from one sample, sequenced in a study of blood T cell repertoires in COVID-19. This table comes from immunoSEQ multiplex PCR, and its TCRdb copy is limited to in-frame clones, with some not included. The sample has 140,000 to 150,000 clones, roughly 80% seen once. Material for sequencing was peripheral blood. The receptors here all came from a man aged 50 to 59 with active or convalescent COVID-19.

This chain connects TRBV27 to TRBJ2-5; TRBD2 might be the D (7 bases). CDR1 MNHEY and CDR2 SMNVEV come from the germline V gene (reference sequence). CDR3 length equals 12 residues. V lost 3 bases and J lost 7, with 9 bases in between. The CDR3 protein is CASSLRGGTQYF. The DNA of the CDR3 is TGTGCCAGCAGTTTGAGGGGGGGGACCCAGTACTTC.

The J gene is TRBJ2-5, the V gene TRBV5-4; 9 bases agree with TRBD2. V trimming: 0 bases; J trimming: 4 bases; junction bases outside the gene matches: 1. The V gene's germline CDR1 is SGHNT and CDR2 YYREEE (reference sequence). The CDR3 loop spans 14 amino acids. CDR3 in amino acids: CASSLAGLAETQYF. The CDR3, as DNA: TGTGCCAGCAGCTTGGCGGGACTAGCAGAGACCCAGTACTTC. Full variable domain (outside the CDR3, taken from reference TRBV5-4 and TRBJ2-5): ETGVTQSPTHLIKTRGQQVTLRCSSQSGHNTVSWYQQALGQGPQFIFQYYREEENGRGNFPPRFSGLQFPNYSSELNVNALELDDSALYLCASSLAGLAETQYFGPGTRLLVL.

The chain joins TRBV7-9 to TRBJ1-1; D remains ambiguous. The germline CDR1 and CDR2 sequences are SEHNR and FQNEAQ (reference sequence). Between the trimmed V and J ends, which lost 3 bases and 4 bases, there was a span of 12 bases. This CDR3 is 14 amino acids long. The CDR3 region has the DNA TGTGCCAGCAGCTTTCTTCCGCGGGGCACTGAAGCTTTCTTT. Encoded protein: CASSFLPRGTEAFF.

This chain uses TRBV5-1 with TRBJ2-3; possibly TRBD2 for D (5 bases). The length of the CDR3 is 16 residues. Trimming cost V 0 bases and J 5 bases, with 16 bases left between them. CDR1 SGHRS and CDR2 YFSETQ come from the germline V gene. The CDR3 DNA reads TGCGCCAGCAGCTTGGCACCCCCGGGGTCAGGAGATACGCAGTATTTT. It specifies CASSLAPPGSGDTQYF. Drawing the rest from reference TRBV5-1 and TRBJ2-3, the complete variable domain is KAGVTQTPRYLIKTRGQQVTLSCSPISGHRSVSWYQQTPGQGLQFLFEYFSETQRNKGNFPGRFSGRQFSNSRSEMNVSTLELGDSALYLCASSLAPPGSGDTQYFGPGTRLTVL.

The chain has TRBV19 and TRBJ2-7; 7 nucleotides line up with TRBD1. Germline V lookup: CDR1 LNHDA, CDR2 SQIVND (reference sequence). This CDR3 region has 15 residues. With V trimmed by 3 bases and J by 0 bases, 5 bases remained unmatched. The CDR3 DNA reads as TGTGCCAGTAGTATGGGACAGCCCTACTCCTACGAGCAGTACTTC. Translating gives CASSMGQPYSYEQYF.

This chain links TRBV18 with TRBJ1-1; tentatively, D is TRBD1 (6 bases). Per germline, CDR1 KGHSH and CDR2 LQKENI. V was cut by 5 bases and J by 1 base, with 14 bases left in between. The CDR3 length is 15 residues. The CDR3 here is CASSWGRAPNTEAFF. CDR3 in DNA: TGTGCCAGCTCATGGGGGCGCGCCCCGAACACTGAAGCTTTCTTT.

In nucleotides, the CDR3 is TGCAGCGTCCGGGACCCCGGGACAGGGTCTAATGAGCAGTTCTTC. Translating it yields CSVRDPGTGSNEQFF. The chain is built from TRBV29-1 and TRBJ2-1; 9 nucleotides match TRBD1. CDR3 length: 15 amino acids. J gave up 7 bases and V 6 bases, and 13 bases lay outside the gene matches. Germline CDR1 is SQVTM and CDR2 is ANQGSEA.

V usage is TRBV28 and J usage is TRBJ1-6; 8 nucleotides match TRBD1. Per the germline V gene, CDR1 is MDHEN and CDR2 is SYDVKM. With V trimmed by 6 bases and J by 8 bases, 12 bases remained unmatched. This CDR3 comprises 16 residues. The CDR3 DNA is TGTGCCAGCAGGGACTCGGGACCGACAGGGGATTCACCCCTCCACTTT. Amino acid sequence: CASRDSGPTGDSPLHF. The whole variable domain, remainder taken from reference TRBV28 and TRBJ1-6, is DVKVTQSSRYLVKRTGEKVFLECVQDMDHENMFWYRQDPGLGLRLIYFSYDVKMKEKGDIPEGYSVSREKKERFSLILESASTNQTSMYLCASRDSGPTGDSPLHFGNGTRLTVT.

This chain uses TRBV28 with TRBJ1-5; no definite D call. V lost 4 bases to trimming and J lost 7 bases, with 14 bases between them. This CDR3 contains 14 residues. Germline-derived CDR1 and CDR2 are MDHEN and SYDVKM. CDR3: CASSYPPGAQPQHF. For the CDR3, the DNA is TGTGCCAGCAGTTACCCTCCGGGAGCGCAGCCCCAGCATTTT.

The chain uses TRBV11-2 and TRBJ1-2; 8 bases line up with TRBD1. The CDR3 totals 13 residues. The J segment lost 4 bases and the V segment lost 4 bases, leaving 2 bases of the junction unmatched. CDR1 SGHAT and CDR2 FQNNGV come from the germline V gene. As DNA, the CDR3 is TGTGCCAGCAGCTCGACAGGGGCCTATGGCTACACCTTC. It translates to CASSSTGAYGYTF.

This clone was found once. The CDR3 DNA reads TGTGCCAGCAGCTCCACCCCGGGAGACCAGAGAACGCAGTATTTT. This gives the protein CASSSTPGDQRTQYF. This rearrangement joins TRBV7-4 to TRBJ2-3, with D possibly matching TRBD2 (6 bases). Per germline, CDR1 SGHVT and CDR2 SQSDAQ. This CDR3 comprises 15 residues. V lost 4 bases and J 9 bases, leaving 20 bases between the germline ends. The full variable domain, its missing parts supplied by reference TRBV7-4 and TRBJ2-3, is GAGVSQSPRYKVAKRGRDVALRCDSISGHVTLYWYRQTLGQGSEVLTYSQSDAQRDKSGRPSGRFSAERPERSVSTLKIQRTEQGDSAVYLCASSSTPGDQRTQYFGPGTRLTVL.

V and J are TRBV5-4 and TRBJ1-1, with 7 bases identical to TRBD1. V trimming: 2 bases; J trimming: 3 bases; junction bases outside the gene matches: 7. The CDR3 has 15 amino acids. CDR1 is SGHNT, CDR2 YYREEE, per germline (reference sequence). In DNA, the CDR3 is TGTGCCAGCAGCTTCGAGGACAGGATGCACACTGAAGCTTTCTTT. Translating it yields CASSFEDRMHTEAFF.

This CDR3 reads CASSRGLAGDRTGELFF. The CDR3 nucleotides are TGTGCCAGCAGCCGGGGACTAGCGGGAGACCGCACCGGGGAGCTGTTTTTT. The chain joins TRBV4-2 to TRBJ2-2; 14 bases align to TRBD2. The CDR3 has 17 residues. V lost 4 bases to trimming and J lost 4 bases; unmatched junction nucleotides: 5. CDR1 LGHNA and CDR2 YNFKEQ come from the germline V gene.

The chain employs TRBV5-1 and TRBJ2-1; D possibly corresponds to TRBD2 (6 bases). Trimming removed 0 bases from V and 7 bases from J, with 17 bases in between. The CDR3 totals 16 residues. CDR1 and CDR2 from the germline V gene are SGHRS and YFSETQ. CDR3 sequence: CASSLERAGGGNEQFF. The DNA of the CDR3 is TGCGCCAGCAGCTTGGAGAGGGCAGGTGGAGGGAATGAGCAGTTCTTC.

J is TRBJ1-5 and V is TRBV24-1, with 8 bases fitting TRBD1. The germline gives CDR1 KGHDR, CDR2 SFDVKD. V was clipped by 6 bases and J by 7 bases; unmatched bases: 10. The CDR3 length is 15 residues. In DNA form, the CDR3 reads TGTGCCACCAGTCCCGGACAGGGAAAAGACCAGCCCCAGCATTTT. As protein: CATSPGQGKDQPQHF.

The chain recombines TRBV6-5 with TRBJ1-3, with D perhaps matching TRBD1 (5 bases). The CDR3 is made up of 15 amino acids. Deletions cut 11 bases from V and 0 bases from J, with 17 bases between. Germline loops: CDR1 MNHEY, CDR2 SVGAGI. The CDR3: CARPGRGPSGNTIYF. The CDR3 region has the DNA TGTGCCCGCCCCGGGAGGGGCCCCTCTGGAAACACCATATATTTT.

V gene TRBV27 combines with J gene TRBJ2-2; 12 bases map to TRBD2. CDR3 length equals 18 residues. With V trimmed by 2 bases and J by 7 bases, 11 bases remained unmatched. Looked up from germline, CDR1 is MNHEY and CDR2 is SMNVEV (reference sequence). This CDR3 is CASSLKGRLAGDVGELFF. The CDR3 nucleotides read TGTGCCAGCAGTTTAAAGGGGAGACTAGCGGGAGACGTCGGGGAGCTGTTTTTT.

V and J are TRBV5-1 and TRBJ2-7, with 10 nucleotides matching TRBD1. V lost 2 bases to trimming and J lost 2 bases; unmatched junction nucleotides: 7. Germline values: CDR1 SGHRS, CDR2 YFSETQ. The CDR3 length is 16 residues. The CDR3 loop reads CASSFFSGTGAYEQYF. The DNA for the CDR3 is TGCGCCAGCAGCTTCTTCTCCGGGACAGGGGCCTACGAGCAGTACTTC.

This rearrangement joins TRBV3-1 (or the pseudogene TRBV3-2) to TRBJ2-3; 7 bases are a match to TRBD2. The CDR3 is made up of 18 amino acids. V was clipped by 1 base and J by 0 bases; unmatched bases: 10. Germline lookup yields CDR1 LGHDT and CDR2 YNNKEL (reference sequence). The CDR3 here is CASSQGLTSLSSTDTQYF. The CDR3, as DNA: TGTGCCAGCAGCCAAGGTCTGACTAGCTTATCTAGCACAGATACGCAGTATTTT.

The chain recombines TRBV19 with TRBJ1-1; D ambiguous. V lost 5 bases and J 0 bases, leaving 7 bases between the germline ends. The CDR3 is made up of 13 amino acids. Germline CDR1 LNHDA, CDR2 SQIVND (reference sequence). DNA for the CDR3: TGTGCCAGTAGTTCACAGATGAACACTGAAGCTTTCTTT. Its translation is CASSSQMNTEAFF.

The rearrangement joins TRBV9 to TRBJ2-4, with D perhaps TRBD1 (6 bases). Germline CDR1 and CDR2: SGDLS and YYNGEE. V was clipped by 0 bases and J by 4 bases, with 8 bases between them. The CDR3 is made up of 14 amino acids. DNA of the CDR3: TGTGCCAGCAGCGTAGGGACAGAAAAAAACATTCAGTACTTC. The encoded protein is CASSVGTEKNIQYF.

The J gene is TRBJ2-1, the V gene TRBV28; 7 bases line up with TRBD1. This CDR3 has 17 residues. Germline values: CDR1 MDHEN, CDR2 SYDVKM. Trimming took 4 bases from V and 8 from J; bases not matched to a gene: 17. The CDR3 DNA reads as TGTGCCAGCAGTTCTCGCTCGGGACAGTGGGCTGGGGATGAGCAGTTCTTC. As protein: CASSSRSGQWAGDEQFF.

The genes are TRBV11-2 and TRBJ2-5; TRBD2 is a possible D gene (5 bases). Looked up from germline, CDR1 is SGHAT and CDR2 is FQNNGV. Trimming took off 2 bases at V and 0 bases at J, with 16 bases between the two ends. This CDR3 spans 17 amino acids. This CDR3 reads CASSLRGPTDYQETQYF. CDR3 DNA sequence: TGTGCCAGCAGCTTAAGAGGGCCGACGGACTACCAAGAGACCCAGTACTTC.

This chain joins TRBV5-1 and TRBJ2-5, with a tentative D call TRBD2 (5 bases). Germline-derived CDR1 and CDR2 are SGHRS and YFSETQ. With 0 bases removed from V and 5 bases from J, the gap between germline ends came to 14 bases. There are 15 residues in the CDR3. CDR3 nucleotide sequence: TGCGCCAGCAGCTTGGCTGGACTTTTAGGGGAGACCCAGTACTTC. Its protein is CASSLAGLLGETQYF.

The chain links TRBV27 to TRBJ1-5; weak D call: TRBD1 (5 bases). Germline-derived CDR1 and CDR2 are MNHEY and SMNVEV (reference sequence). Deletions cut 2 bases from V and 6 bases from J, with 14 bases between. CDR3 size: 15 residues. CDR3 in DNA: TGTGCCAGCAGTTTAGTAGGAGGGGCCAGTCAGCCCCAGCATTTT. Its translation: CASSLVGGASQPQHF.

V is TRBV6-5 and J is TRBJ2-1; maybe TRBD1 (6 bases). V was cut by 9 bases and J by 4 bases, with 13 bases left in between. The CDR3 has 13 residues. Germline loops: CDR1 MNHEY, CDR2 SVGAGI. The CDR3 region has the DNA TGTGCCAGTGCGGACAGAGTTTACAATGAGCAGTTCTTC. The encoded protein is CASADRVYNEQFF.

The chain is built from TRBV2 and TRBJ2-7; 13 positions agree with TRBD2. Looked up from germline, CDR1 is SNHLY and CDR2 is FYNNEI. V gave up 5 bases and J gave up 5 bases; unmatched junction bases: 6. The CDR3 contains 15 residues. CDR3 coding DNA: TGTGCCAGCAGTTTTCGACTAGCGGGAGGAAACGAGCAGTACTTC. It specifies CASSFRLAGGNEQYF.

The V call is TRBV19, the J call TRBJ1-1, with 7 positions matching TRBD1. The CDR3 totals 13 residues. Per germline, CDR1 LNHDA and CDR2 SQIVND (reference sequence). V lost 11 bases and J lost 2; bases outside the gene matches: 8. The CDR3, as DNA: TGTGCCGCCACCACAGGGGTAAACACTGAAGCTTTCTTT. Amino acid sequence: CAATTGVNTEAFF.